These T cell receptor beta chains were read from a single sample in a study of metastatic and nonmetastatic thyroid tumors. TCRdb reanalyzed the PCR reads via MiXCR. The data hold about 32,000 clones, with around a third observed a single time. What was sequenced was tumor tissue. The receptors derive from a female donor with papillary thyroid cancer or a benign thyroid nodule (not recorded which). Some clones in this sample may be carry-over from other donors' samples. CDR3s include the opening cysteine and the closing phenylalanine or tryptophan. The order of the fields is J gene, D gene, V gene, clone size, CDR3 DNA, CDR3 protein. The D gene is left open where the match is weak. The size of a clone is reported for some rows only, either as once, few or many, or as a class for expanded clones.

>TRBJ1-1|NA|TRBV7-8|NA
TGTGCCAGCAGCTTAAAGCGGGGGACTGAAGCTTTCTTT
CASSLKRGTEAFF
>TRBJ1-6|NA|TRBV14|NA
TGTGCCAGCAGCCAACAGGGCTGGTATAATTCACCCCTCCACTTT
CASSQQGWYNSPLHF
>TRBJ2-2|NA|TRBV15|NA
TGTGCCACCAGCAGAGATAAGGGCACCGGGGAGCTGTTTTTT
CATSRDKGTGELFF
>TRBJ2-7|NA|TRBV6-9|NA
TGTGCCAGCAGTTCCCCCCGGGGCGAGCAGTACTTC
CASSSPRGEQYF
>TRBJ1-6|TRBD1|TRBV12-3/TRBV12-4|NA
TGTGCCAGCAGTCCTCGGACAGGGGATTCACCCCTCCACTTT
CASSPRTGDSPLHF
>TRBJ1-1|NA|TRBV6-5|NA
TGTGCCAGCAGTTACTCGGGGGGGTGGAATGAAGCTTTCTTT
CASSYSGGWNEAFF
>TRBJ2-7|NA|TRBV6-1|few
TGTGCCAGCAGGGGACGGAGGGAATACGAGCAGTACTTC
CASRGRREYEQYF
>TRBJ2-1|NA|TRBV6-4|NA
TGTGCCAGCAGTGACGGGGAAACGGGTGAGCAGTTCTTC
CASSDGETGEQFF
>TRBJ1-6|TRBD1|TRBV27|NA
TGTGCCAGCAGACAGGGGGTCAACTATAATTCACCCCTCCACTTT
CASRQGVNYNSPLHF
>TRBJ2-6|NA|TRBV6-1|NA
TGTGCCAGCAGTGTAGAAGGCTCCGGGTCCAACGTCCTGACTTTC
CASSVEGSGSNVLTF
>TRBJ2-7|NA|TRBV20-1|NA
TGCAGTGCTAGGTCGCTAGCAGCTTACGAGCAGTACTTC
CSARSLAAYEQYF
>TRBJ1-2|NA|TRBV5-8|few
TGTGCCAGCAGCTTCCGGGGTCCTTTTAACTATGGCTACACCTTC
CASSFRGPFNYGYTF
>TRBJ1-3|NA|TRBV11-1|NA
TGTGCCAGCAGCTGGGTCGACCTGAGCTCTGGAAACACCATATATTTT
CASSWVDLSSGNTIYF
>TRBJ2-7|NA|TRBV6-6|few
TGTGCCAGCAGTTACTTTGGTTTCGGCGAGCAGTACTTC
CASSYFGFGEQYF